Presented here are 22 T cell receptor beta chains from one specimen sequenced in a study of human T cells and chemical hapten exposure. A single record per CDR3 protein comes from TCRdb applying MiXCR to the RACE reads. The profile shows 65,000 to 90,000 distinct CDR3 sequences, 12% to 15% of them singletons. Described time point: pre-sensitization, week 0. Treatment given: therapeutic diphenylcyclopropenone sensitization with weekly scalp DPC. This specimen consisted of whole blood, obtained in connection with sensitization to the hapten diphenylcyclopropenone (DPC). The receptors originated from a woman between 45 and 65 years old with alopecia areata. Some clones in this sample may be carry-over from other donors' samples.

This clonotype was counted many times. This sequence joins TRBV30 and TRBJ2-1; D perhaps matches TRBD2 (5 bases). This CDR3 contains 12 residues. The germline V gene encodes CDR1 GTSNPN and CDR2 SVGIG (reference sequence). Trimming took 2 bases from V and 7 from J, leaving 9 bases between them. The CDR3 nucleotides are TGTGCCTGGAGTCCAACTAGGAATGAGCAGTTCTTC. This sequence encodes CAWSPTRNEQFF.

This clonotype was seen more than once but under ten times. The chain employs TRBV20-1 and TRBJ2-7; D remains ambiguous. The ends were cut back, 0 bases at V and 5 bases at J, with 14 bases in the middle. CDR1 and CDR2 from the germline V gene are DFQATT and SNEGSKA (reference sequence). The CDR3 extends over 14 amino acids. CDR3 protein: CSAREANGFDEQYF. As DNA, the CDR3 is TGCAGTGCTAGAGAAGCGAACGGGTTCGACGAGCAGTACTTC.

This clonotype was seen only a few times. The genes are TRBV11-2 and TRBJ2-3, with D possibly called TRBD1 or TRBD2 (5 bases each). The length of the CDR3 is 15 residues. The V end lost 1 base, the J end lost 3 bases, and 11 bases lay between the germline ends. CDR1 is SGHAT, CDR2 FQNNGV, per germline. The CDR3 region has the DNA TGTGCCAGCAGCTTAGGGGACCAGAGGACAGATACGCAGTATTTT. It codes for CASSLGDQRTDTQYF.

This clonotype was found many times. The chain couples TRBV24-1 to TRBJ2-4, with 9 nucleotides matching TRBD1. Germline CDR1 KGHDR, CDR2 SFDVKD. The CDR3 consists of 18 residues. The trim removed 4 bases at V and 2 bases at J, leaving 11 bases unmatched. The CDR3 loop is CATSDTGTGMRTKNIQYF. The CDR3 coding sequence is TGTGCCACCAGTGACACCGGGACAGGGATGAGGACCAAAAACATTCAGTACTTC.

This clonotype has more than one count but fewer than ten. The gene calls are TRBV20-1 and TRBJ2-7; 8 bases agree with TRBD2. The J segment lost 4 bases and the V segment lost 5 bases, leaving 7 bases of the junction unmatched. CDR1 is DFQATT, CDR2 SNEGSKA, per germline (reference sequence). CDR3 length: 13 residues. This CDR3 reads CSAHSGNTYEQYF. CDR3 DNA sequence: TGCAGTGCTCATAGCGGGAATACTTACGAGCAGTACTTC.

This clonotype showed up just a few times. The chain couples TRBV20-1 to TRBJ1-1; unclear D gene. CDR3 size: 12 residues. Trimming removed 4 bases from V and 1 base from J, with 7 bases in between. Germline V gene sequence: CDR1 DFQATT, CDR2 SNEGSKA (reference sequence). CDR3: CSATGPNTEAFF. The CDR3 DNA reads TGCAGTGCTACAGGACCGAACACTGAAGCTTTCTTT.

This clonotype was observed a few times. The chain has TRBV2 and TRBJ2-3; D call uncertain. V gave up 4 bases and J gave up 3 bases, with 8 bases separating them. Germline V gene data show CDR1 as SNHLY and CDR2 as FYNNEI. The CDR3 runs to 13 residues. CDR3 sequence reads: CASSAEMTDTQYF. CDR3 bases: TGTGCCAGCAGTGCGGAAATGACAGATACGCAGTATTTT.

The chain joins TRBV12-3 or TRBV12-4 to TRBJ2-7, with D perhaps assigned TRBD1 or TRBD2 (5 bases each). The CDR3 extends over 13 amino acids. V was cut by 4 bases and J by 2 bases, with 9 bases left in between. CDR3 region: CASSYEGTYEQYF. CDR3 nucleotides: TGTGCCAGCAGTTATGAGGGGACCTACGAGCAGTACTTC.

This clonotype came up a few times. The chain uses TRBV7-9 and TRBJ1-2, with TRBD1 matching 7 bases. The trim removed 5 bases at V and 8 bases at J, leaving 5 bases unmatched. The germline V gene has CDR1 SEHNR and CDR2 FQNEAQ (reference sequence). The CDR3 is 12 residues long. This CDR3 reads CASSRDRGGYTF. In nucleotides, the CDR3 is TGTGCCAGCAGCCGGGACAGAGGAGGCTACACCTTC. Based on the CDR3 plus reference TRBV7-9 and TRBJ1-2, the full variable domain is DTGVSQNPRHKITKRGQNVTFRCDPISEHNRLYWYRQTLGQGPEFLTYFQNEAQLEKSRLLSDRFSAERPKGSFSTLEIQRTEQGDSAMYLCASSRDRGGYTFGSGTRLTVV.

The chain recombines TRBV7-2 with TRBJ2-2, with 13 nucleotides matching TRBD2. Germline V gene data show CDR1 as SGHTA and CDR2 as FQGNSA. With V trimmed by 3 bases and J by 9 bases, 4 bases remained unmatched. CDR3 length: 15 amino acids. DNA for the CDR3: TGTGCCAGCAGCTTGCGGACTAGCGGGAGCTGGGAGCTGTTTTTT. Translated, it gives CASSLRTSGSWELFF.

The chain joins TRBV5-6 to TRBJ2-7; 8 bases align to TRBD2. The germline gives CDR1 SGHDT, CDR2 YYEEEE. The V segment lost 3 bases and the J segment 1 base; nucleotides outside the gene matches: 9. The CDR3 length is 16 residues. The CDR3 here is CASSSRGAGGSYEQYF. The CDR3 region has the DNA TGTGCCAGCAGCTCCCGGGGGGCGGGAGGTTCCTACGAGCAGTACTTC.

Only a few counts were recorded for this clonotype. The chain couples TRBV27 to TRBJ2-1; D remains ambiguous. The CDR3 contains 15 residues. CDR1 and CDR2 from the germline V gene are MNHEY and SMNVEV (reference sequence). V lost 3 bases to trimming and J lost 4 bases, with 13 bases between them. Written as DNA, the CDR3 is TGTGCCAGCAGTTTTAGGCAGGAATATTACAATGAGCAGTTCTTC. Protein: CASSFRQEYYNEQFF.

This clonotype was seen a handful of times. This chain links TRBV24-1 with TRBJ2-1; D gene unclear. Trimming removed 9 bases from V and 0 bases from J, with 11 bases in between. CDR1 is KGHDR, CDR2 SFDVKD, per germline. The CDR3 length is 14 residues. Written as DNA, the CDR3 is TGTGCCACCTCCCCCGGGTCCTCCTACAATGAGCAGTTCTTC. It is translated as CATSPGSSYNEQFF.

This clonotype showed up just a few times. The chain recombines TRBV7-2 with TRBJ2-7, with D unclear. With 2 bases removed from V and 4 bases from J, the gap between germline ends came to 6 bases. In germline, CDR1 is SGHTA, CDR2 FQGNSA. This CDR3 is built from 12 residues. The DNA of the CDR3 is TGTGCCAGCAGCTTATTAGCTTACGAGCAGTACTTC. As protein: CASSLLAYEQYF.

This chain uses TRBV6-6 with TRBJ2-6, with 7 nucleotides matching TRBD1. Germline-derived CDR1 and CDR2 are MNHNY and SVGAGI (reference sequence). V was pared by 7 bases and J by 0 bases, with 9 bases of the junction left unmatched. CDR3 length: 17 residues. CDR3 in DNA: TGTGCCAGCACTAAAGGGACAGAGAGCTCTGGGGCCAACGTCCTGACTTTC. Protein product: CASTKGTESSGANVLTF.

This clonotype was detected only a few times. V is TRBV3-1 and J is TRBJ2-7, with 9 bases matching TRBD1. Germline CDR1 and CDR2: LGHDT and YNNKEL (reference sequence). This CDR3 is 13 amino acids long. The ends lost 4 bases at V and 3 bases at J; junction bases unmatched: 1. Here the CDR3 reads CASSPDRGYEQYF. The CDR3 DNA is TGTGCCAGCAGCCCGGACAGGGGCTACGAGCAGTACTTC.

For the CDR3, the DNA is TGTGCCAGCAGTGGCTTAGCGGGAGTGGGCAATGAGCAGTTCTTC. Translated: CASSGLAGVGNEQFF. The gene calls are TRBV28 and TRBJ2-1; 9 bases are a match to TRBD2. CDR1 and CDR2 (germline): MDHEN, SYDVKM. The ends lost 5 bases at V and 6 bases at J; junction bases unmatched: 8. This CDR3 contains 15 residues.

This clonotype was found many times. The J gene is TRBJ1-1, the V gene TRBV7-9; D perhaps matches TRBD1 (5 bases). CDR3 length equals 15 residues. Between the trimmed V and J ends, which lost 4 bases and 6 bases, there was a span of 18 bases. Germline V gives CDR1 SEHNR, CDR2 FQNEAQ (reference sequence). The CDR3 DNA sequence: TGTGCCAGCAGCTACCCCAGGGTGGAAAGGGCTGAAGCTTTCTTT. Protein sequence: CASSYPRVERAEAFF.

This clonotype was observed at least ten times. The V gene is TRBV6-1, the J gene TRBJ1-5, with a possible D match to TRBD1 (6 bases). The CDR3 consists of 15 residues. V gave up 6 bases and J gave up 5 bases, with 17 bases separating them. CDR1 and CDR2 from the germline V gene are MNHNS and SASEGT. CDR3 nucleotides: TGTGCCAGCAGGGGGGGGGCAGGGGACCATCAGCCCCAGCATTTT. Translated: CASRGGAGDHQPQHF.

The table lists this clonotype with a few counts. V usage is TRBV29-1 and J usage is TRBJ1-2; D gene uncertain. The CDR3 runs 12 residues. Germline V gives CDR1 SQVTM, CDR2 ANQGSEA. Deletions cut 3 bases from V and 5 bases from J, with 10 bases between. This CDR3 reads CSVDSRRYGYTF. The CDR3 region has the DNA TGCAGCGTTGACAGCAGGAGGTATGGCTACACCTTC.

The chain is built from TRBV11-2 and TRBJ1-1, with D possibly TRBD1 on 6 matching bases. The germline CDR1 and CDR2 sequences are SGHAT and FQNNGV. The CDR3 is made up of 13 amino acids. With 3 bases removed from V and 6 bases from J, the gap between germline ends came to 11 bases. The CDR3 coding sequence is TGTGCCAGCAGCTTGACAGGACACCCTGAAGCTTTCTTT. Amino acids: CASSLTGHPEAFF.

This clonotype was counted between two and nine times. The genes are TRBV11-2 and TRBJ2-7; D gene ambiguous. The V and J ends lost 3 bases and 4 bases respectively, with 13 bases between them. The CDR3 length is 14 residues. Germline CDR1 SGHAT, CDR2 FQNNGV. The CDR3 loop reads CASSFGRWWYEQYF. CDR3 sequence (DNA): TGTGCCAGCAGCTTCGGCAGGTGGTGGTACGAGCAGTACTTC.